This TCR beta chain was sequenced for a study of response to subunit inactivated influenza vaccine. Via MiXCR, TCRdb re-called the RT-PCR reads, giving one row per CDR3 protein. The sample consists of approximately 480,000 distinct CDR3 sequences, about 10% of them appearing once. The CDR3 runs 14 residues. Per germline, CDR1 LGHNA and CDR2 YSLEER. Between the trimmed V and J ends, which lost 1 base and 3 bases, there was a span of 6 bases. Broader study findings: There was a suggestion from the authors that each seasonal influenza vaccination recruits few new T cells.

This clonotype was counted ten times or more. Its antigen is still unknown. The TCR sequence derives from a man in his fifties who received an inactivated influenza vaccine. The sample here was PBMCs from blood, taken 45 days after vaccination. The rearrangement joins TRBV4-3 to TRBJ2-2; no firm D call. The chain's CDR3 is CASSQVRYTGELFF. Written as DNA, the CDR3 is TGCGCCAGCAGCCAAGTTAGGTACACCGGGGAGCTGTTTTTT.